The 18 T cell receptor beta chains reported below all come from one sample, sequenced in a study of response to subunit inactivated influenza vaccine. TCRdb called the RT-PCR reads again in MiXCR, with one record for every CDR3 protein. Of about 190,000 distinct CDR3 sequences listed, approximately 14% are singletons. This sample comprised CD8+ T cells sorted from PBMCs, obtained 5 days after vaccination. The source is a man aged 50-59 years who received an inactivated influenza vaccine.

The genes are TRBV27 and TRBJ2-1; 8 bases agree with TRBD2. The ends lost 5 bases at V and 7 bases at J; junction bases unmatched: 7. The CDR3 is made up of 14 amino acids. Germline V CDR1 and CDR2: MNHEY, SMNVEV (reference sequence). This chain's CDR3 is CASSPGTRGNEQFF. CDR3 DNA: TGTGCCAGCAGTCCCGGGACTAGGGGTAATGAGCAGTTCTTC.

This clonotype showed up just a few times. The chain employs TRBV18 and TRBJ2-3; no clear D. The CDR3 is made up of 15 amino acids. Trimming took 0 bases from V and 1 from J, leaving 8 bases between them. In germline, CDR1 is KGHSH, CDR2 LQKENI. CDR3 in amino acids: CASSPPAVGTDTQYF. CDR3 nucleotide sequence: TGTGCCAGCTCACCACCGGCGGTTGGCACAGATACGCAGTATTTT.

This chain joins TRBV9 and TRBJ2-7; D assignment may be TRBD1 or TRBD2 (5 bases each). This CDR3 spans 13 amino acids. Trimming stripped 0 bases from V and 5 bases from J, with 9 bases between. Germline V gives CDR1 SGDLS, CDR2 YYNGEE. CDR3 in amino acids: CASSVAVGHEQYF. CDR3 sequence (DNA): TGTGCCAGCAGCGTAGCGGTGGGACACGAGCAGTACTTC.

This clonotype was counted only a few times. CDR3 region: CASSPGPLNQPQHF. The CDR3 region has the DNA TGTGCCAGCAGTCCCGGACCCCTTAATCAGCCCCAGCATTTT. The chain carries TRBV2 and TRBJ1-5; D is undetermined. CDR1 SNHLY and CDR2 FYNNEI come from the germline V gene. This CDR3 has 14 residues. The V end was cut by 5 bases, the J end by 4 bases, with 12 bases between.

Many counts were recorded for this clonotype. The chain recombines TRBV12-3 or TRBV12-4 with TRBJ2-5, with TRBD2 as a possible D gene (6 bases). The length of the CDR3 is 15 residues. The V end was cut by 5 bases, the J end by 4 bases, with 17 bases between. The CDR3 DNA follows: TGTGCCAGCAGTCCCTTGGGGGGAGGAGGAGAGACCCAGTACTTC. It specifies CASSPLGGGGETQYF.

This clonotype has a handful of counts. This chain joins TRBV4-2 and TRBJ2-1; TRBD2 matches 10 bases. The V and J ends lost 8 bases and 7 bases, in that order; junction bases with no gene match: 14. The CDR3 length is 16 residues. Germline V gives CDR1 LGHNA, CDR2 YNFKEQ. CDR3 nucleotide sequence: TGTGCCAGCGGGAGTCTAGCGGGAGTGGGGGGGAATGAGCAGTTCTTC. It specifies CASGSLAGVGGNEQFF.

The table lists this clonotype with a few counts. As DNA, the CDR3 is TGTGCCAGCAGCAAAGGAAACGCCAATTCACCCCTCCACTTT. Translation: CASSKGNANSPLHF. V gene TRBV5-5 combines with J gene TRBJ1-6; no definite D call. Trimming left V 4 bases short and J 7 bases short, with 12 bases between. This CDR3 has 14 residues. Germline assignment: CDR1 SGHKS and CDR2 YYEKEE (reference sequence).

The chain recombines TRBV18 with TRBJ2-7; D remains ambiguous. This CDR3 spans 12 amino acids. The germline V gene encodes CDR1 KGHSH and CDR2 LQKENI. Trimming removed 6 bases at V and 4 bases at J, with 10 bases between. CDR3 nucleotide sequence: TGTGCCAGCTCGTCAAGGGATTACGAGCAGTACTTC. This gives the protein CASSSRDYEQYF. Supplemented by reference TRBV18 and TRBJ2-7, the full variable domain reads NAGVMQNPRHLVRRRGQEARLRCSPMKGHSHVYWYRQLPEEGLKFMVYLQKENIIDESGMPKERFSAEFPKEGPSILRIQQVVRGDSAAYFCASSSRDYEQYFGPGTRLTVT.

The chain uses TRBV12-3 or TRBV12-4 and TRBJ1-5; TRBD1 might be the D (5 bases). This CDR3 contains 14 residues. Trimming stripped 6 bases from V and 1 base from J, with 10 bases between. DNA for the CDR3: TGTGCCAGCAGGCAGGGAGAGAGCAATCAGCCCCAGCATTTT. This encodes CASRQGESNQPQHF.

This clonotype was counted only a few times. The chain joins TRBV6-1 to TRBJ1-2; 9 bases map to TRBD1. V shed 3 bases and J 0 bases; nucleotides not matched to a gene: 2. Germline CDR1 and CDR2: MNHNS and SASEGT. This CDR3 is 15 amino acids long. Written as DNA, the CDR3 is TGTGCCAGCAGTGACCGGGACAGGGCTAACTATGGCTACACCTTC. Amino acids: CASSDRDRANYGYTF.

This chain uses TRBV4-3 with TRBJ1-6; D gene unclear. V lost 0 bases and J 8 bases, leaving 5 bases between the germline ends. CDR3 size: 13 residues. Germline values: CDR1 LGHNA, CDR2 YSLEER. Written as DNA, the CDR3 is TGCGCCAGCAGCCAAGAACCACATTCACCCCTCCACTTT. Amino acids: CASSQEPHSPLHF.

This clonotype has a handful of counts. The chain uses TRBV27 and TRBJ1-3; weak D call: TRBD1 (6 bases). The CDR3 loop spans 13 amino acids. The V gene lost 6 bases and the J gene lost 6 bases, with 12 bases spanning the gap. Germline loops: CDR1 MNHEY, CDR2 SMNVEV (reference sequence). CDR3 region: CASSGGPINTIYF. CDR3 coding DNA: TGTGCCAGCAGCGGGGGGCCGATAAACACCATATATTTT.

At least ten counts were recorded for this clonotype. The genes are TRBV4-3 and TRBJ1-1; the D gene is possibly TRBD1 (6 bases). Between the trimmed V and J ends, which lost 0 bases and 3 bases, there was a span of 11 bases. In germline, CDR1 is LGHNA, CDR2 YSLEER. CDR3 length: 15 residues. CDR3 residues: CASSQDGEGDTEAFF. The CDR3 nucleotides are TGCGCCAGCAGCCAAGATGGGGAGGGGGACACTGAAGCTTTCTTT.

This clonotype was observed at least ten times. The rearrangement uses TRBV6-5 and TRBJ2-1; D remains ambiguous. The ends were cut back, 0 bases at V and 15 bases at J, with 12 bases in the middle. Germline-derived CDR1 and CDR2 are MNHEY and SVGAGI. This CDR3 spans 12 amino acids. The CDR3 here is CASSYSMGIVFF. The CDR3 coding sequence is TGTGCCAGCAGTTACTCGATGGGAATCGTGTTCTTC.

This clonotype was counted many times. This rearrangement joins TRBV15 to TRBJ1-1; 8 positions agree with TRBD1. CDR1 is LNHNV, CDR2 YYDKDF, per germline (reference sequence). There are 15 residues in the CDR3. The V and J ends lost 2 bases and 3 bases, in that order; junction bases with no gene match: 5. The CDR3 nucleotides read TGTGCCACCAGCAGATTCAGGGGGCTGGACACTGAAGCTTTCTTT. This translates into CATSRFRGLDTEAFF.

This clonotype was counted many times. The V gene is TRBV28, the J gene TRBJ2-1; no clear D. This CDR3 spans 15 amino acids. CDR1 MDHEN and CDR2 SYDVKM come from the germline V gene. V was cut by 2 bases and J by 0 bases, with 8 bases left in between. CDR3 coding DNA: TGTGCCAGCAGTTTAGCTCCGAGCTCCTACAATGAGCAGTTCTTC. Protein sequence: CASSLAPSSYNEQFF.

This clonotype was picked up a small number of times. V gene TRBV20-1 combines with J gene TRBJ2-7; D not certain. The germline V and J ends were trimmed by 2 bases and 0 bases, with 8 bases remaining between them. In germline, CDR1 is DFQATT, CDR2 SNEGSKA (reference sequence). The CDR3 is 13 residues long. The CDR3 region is CSARPAGSYEQYF. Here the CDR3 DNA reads TGCAGTGCTAGACCCGCCGGCTCCTACGAGCAGTACTTC.

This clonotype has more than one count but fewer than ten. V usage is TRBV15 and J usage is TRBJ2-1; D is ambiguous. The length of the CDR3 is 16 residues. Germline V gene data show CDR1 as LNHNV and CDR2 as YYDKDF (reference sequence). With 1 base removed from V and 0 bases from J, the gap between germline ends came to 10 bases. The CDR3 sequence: CATSRVAVSSYNEQFF. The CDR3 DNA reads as TGTGCCACCAGCAGAGTAGCAGTAAGCTCCTACAATGAGCAGTTCTTC. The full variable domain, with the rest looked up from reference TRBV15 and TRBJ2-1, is DAMVIQNPRYQVTQFGKPVTLSCSQTLNHNVMYWYQQKSSQAPKLLFHYYDKDFNNEADTPDNFQSRRPNTSFCFLDIRSPGLGDTAMYLCATSRVAVSSYNEQFFGPGTRLTVL.